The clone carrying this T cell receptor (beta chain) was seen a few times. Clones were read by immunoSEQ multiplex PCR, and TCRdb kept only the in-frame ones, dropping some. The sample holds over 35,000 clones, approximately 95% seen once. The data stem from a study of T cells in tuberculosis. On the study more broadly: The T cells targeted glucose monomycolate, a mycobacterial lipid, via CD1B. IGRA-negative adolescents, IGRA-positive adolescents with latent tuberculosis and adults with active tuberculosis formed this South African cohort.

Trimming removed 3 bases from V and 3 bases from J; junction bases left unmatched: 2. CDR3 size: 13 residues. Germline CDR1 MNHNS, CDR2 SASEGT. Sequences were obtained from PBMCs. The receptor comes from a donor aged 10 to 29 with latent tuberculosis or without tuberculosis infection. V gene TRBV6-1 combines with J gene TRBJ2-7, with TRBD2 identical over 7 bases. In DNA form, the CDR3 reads TGTGCCAGCAGTGATTGGGGGGGCTACGAGCAGTACTTC. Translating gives CASSDWGGYEQYF.